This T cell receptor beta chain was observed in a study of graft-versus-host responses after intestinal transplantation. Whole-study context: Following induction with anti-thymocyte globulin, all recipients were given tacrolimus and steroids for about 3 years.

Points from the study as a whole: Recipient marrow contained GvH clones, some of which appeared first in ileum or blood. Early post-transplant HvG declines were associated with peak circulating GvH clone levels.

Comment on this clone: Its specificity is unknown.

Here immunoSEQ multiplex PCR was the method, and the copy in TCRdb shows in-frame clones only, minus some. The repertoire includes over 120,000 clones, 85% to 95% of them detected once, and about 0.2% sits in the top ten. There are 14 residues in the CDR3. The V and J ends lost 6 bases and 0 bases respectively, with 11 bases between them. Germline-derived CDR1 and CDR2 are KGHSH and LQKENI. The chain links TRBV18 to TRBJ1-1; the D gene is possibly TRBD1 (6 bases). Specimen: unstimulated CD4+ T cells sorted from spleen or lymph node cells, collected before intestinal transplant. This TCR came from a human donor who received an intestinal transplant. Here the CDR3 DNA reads TGTGCCAGCTCTCTGACAGGCATGAACACTGAAGCTTTCTTT. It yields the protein CASSLTGMNTEAFF.